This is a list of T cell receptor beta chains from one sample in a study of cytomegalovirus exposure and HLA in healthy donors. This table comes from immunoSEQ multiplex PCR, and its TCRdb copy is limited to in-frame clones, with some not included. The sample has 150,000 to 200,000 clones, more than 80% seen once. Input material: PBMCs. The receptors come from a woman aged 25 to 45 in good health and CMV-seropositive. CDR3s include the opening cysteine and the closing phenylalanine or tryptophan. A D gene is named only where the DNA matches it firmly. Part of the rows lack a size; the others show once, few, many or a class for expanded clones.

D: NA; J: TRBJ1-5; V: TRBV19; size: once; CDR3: CASTVGRGRFNQPQHF; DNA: TGTGCCAGTACGGTGGGGCGAGGGAGGTTCAATCAGCCCCAGCATTTT
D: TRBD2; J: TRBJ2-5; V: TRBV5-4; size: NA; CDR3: CASSSIGTSEETQYF; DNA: TGTGCCAGCAGCTCTATAGGGACTAGCGAAGAGACCCAGTACTTC
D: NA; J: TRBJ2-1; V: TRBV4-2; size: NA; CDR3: CASSQVGERYNEQFF; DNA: TGTGCCAGCAGCCAAGTCGGGGAGCGCTACAATGAGCAGTTCTTC
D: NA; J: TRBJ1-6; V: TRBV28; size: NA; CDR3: CASYRDTNSPLHF; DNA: TGTGCCTCCTACCGGGACACTAATTCACCCCTCCACTTT
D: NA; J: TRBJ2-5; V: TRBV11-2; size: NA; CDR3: CASSPRWGRGETQYF; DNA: TGTGCCAGCAGCCCACGGTGGGGCAGGGGAGAGACCCAGTACTTC
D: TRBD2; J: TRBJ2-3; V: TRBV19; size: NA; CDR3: CASSAGGRSDTQYF; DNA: TGTGCCAGTAGCGCGGGGGGGCGGTCGGATACGCAGTATTTT
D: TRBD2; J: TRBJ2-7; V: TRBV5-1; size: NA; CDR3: CASSSNSGGADEQYF; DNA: TGCGCCAGCAGCTCTAATAGCGGGGGGGCTGACGAGCAGTACTTC
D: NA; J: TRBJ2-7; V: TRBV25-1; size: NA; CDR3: CASSDLTYEQYF; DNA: TGTGCCAGCAGTGACTTAACCTACGAGCAGTACTTC
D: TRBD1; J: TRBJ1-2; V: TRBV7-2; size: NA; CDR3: CASSFRQGVGYTF; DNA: TGTGCCAGCAGCTTTCGACAGGGGGTTGGCTACACCTTC
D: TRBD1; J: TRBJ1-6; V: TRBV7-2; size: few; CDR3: CASTMGQAPNSPLHF; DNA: TGTGCCAGCACCATGGGACAGGCTCCTAATTCACCCCTCCACTTT
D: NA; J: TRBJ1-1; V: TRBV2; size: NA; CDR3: CASSATRGYTEAFF; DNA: TGTGCCAGCAGCGCCACGAGAGGGTACACTGAAGCTTTCTTT
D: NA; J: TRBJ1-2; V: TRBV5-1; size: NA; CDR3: CASRQGSNYGYTF; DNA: TGCGCCAGCCGTCAGGGGAGTAACTATGGCTACACCTTC
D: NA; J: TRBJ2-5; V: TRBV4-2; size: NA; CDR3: CASSQERQGTPYQETQYF; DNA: TGTGCCAGCAGCCAAGAAAGGCAGGGGACACCGTACCAAGAGACCCAGTACTTC
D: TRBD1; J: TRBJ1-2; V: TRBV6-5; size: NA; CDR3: CASRGGTAYGYTF; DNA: TGTGCCAGCAGGGGCGGGACAGCCTATGGCTACACCTTC
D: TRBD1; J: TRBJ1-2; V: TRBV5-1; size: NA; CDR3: CASSRTGGYGYTF; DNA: TGCGCCAGCAGCCGGACAGGGGGATATGGCTACACCTTC
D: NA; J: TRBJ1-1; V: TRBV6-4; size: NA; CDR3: CASSEIGIDRVSQGSEAFF; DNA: TGTGCCAGCAGTGAAATAGGCATTGATAGGGTCTCACAGGGTTCCGAAGCTTTCTTT
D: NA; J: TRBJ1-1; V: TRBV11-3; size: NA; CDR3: CASSLESNTEAFF; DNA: TGTGCCAGCAGCTTAGAATCTAACACTGAAGCTTTCTTT
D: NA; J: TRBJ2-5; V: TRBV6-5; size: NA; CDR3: CASRGDQETQYF; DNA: TGTGCCAGCAGAGGAGATCAAGAGACCCAGTACTTC
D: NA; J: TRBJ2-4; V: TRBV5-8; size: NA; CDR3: CASSLGVRGLRRAKNIQYF; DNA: TGTGCCAGCAGCTTGGGGGTCAGGGGTTTAAGGAGGGCCAAAAACATTCAGTACTTC
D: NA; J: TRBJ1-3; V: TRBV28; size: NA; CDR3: CASSLFRRTGNTIYF; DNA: TGTGCCAGCAGTTTATTTAGGAGAACTGGAAACACCATATATTTT
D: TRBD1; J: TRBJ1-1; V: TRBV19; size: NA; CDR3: CASRQQGANTEAFF; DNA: TGTGCCAGTAGACAACAGGGGGCAAACACTGAAGCTTTCTTT
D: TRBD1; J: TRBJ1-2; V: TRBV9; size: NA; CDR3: CASSTRRRETGTGVTWSYGYTF; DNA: TGTGCCAGCAGCACCCGACGGAGGGAAACCGGGACAGGGGTGACCTGGAGCTATGGCTACACCTTC
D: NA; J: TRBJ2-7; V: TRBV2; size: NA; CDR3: CASRPLLGRNEQYF; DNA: TGTGCCAGCAGGCCCCTATTGGGGAGGAACGAGCAGTACTTC
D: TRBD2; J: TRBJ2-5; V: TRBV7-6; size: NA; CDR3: CASSLIGTTLGETQYF; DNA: TGTGCCAGCAGCTTAATTGGGACTACCCTCGGGGAGACCCAGTACTTC
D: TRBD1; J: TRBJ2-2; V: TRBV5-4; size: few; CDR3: CASRLTGGHTGELFF; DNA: TGTGCCAGTCGATTGACAGGGGGCCACACCGGGGAGCTGTTTTTT
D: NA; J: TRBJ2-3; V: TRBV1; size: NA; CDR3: CTSSTRAGSTDTQYF; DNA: TGCACCAGCAGCACCCGAGCGGGATCCACAGATACGCAGTATTTT
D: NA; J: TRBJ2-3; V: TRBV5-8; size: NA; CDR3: CASGSGGHDTQYF; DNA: TGTGCCAGCGGTTCCGGGGGTCACGATACGCAGTATTTT
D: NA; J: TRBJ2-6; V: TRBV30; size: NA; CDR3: CAWSPGVSGANVLTF; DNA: TGTGCCTGGAGCCCAGGCGTCTCTGGGGCCAACGTCCTGACTTTC
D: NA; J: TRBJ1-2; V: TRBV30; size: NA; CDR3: CAWGGLSYGYTF; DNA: TGTGCCTGGGGGGGACTTTCCTATGGCTACACCTTC
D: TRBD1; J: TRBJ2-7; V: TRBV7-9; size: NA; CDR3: CSSRLRDRISYEQYF; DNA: TGTTCCAGCAGGCTTAGGGACAGGATTTCTTACGAGCAGTACTTC
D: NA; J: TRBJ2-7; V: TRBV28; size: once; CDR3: CASTLQRVTYEQYF; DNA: TGTGCCAGTACCCTACAGAGGGTAACCTACGAGCAGTACTTC
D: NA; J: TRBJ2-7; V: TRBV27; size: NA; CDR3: CASSLGGFLYEQYF; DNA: TGTGCCAGCAGTTTAGGGGGGTTTTTATACGAGCAGTACTTC
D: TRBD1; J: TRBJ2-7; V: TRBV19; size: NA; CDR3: CASRQGDYEQYF; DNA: TGTGCCAGCAGACAGGGGGACTACGAGCAGTACTTC
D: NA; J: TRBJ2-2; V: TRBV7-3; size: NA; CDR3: CASSSYNTGELFF; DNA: TGTGCCAGCAGCTCCTACAACACCGGGGAGCTGTTTTTT
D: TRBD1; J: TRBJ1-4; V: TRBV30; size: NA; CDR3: CAWKRDRNEKLFF; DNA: TGTGCCTGGAAGCGGGACAGGAATGAAAAACTGTTTTTT
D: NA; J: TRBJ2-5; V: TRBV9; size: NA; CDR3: CASSVEPFETQYF; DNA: TGTGCCAGCAGCGTTGAGCCGTTTGAGACCCAGTACTTC
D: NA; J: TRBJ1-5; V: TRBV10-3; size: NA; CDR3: CASSYSGYSNQPQHF; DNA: TGTGCCAGCAGTTACTCGGGGTATAGCAATCAGCCCCAGCATTTT
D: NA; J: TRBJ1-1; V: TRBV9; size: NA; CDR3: CASSEVPGVKTEAFF; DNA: TGTGCCAGCAGCGAGGTCCCGGGGGTTAAGACTGAAGCTTTCTTT
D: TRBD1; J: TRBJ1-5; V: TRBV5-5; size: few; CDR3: CASSVTGDNQPQHF; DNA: TGTGCCAGCAGCGTGACAGGGGACAATCAGCCCCAGCATTTT
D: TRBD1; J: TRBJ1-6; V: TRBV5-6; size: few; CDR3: CASSLVWDSSSPLHF; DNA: TGTGCCAGCAGCTTGGTATGGGACAGCTCTTCACCCCTCCACTTT
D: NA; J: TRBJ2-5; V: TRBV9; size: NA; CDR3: CASSVGVLIQQETQYF; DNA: TGTGCCAGCAGCGTAGGAGTCTTGATCCAACAAGAGACCCAGTACTTC
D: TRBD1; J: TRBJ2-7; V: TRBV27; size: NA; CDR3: CASSPPAGTGVYEQYF; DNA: TGTGCCAGCAGTCCCCCGGCGGGGACAGGGGTTTACGAGCAGTACTTC
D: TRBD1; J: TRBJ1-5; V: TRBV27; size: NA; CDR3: CASRETGGFGGSNQPQHF; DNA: TGTGCCAGCAGGGAGACAGGGGGCTTTGGCGGGAGCAATCAGCCCCAGCATTTT
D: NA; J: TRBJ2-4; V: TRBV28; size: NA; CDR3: CAGNTGRAKNIQYF; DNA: TGTGCCGGGAATACAGGGAGAGCCAAAAACATTCAGTACTTC
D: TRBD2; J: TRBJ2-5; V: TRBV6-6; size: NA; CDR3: CASTPGAGGTQYF; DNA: TGTGCCAGCACCCCGGGGGCGGGGGGGACCCAGTACTTC
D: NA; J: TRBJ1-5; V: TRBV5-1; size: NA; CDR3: CASSPQGSNQPQHF; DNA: TGCGCCAGCAGCCCACAGGGAAGCAATCAGCCCCAGCATTTT
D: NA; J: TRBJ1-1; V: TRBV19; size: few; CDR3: CATVPRLNTEAFF; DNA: TGTGCCACCGTACCGCGTCTGAACACTGAAGCTTTCTTT
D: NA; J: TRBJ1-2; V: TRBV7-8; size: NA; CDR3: CASSETYRDTGYTF; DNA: TGTGCCAGCAGCGAAACTTACAGGGACACTGGCTACACCTTC
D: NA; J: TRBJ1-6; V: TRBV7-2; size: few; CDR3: CASSQNSPLHF; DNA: TGTGCCAGCAGCCAAAATTCACCCCTCCACTTT
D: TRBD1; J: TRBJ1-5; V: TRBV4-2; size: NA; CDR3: CASSRGQGHNQPQHF; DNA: TGTGCCAGCAGCCGAGGACAGGGGCACAATCAGCCCCAGCATTTT